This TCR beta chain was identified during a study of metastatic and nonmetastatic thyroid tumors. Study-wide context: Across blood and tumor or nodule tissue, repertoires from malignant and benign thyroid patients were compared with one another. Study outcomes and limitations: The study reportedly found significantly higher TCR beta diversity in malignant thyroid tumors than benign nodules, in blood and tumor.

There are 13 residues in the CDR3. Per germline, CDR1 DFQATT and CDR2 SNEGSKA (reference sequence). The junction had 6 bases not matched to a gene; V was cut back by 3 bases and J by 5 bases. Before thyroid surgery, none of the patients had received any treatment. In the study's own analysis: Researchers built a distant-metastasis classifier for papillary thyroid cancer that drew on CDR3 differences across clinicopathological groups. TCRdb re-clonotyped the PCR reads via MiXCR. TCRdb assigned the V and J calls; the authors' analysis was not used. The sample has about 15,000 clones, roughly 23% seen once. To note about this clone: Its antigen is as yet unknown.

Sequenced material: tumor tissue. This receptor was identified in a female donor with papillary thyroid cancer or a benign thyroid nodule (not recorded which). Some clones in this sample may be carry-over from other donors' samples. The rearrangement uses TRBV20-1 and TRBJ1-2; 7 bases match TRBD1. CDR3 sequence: CSASETGTYGYTF. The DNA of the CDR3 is TGCAGTGCTAGTGAGACAGGGACGTATGGCTACACCTTC.